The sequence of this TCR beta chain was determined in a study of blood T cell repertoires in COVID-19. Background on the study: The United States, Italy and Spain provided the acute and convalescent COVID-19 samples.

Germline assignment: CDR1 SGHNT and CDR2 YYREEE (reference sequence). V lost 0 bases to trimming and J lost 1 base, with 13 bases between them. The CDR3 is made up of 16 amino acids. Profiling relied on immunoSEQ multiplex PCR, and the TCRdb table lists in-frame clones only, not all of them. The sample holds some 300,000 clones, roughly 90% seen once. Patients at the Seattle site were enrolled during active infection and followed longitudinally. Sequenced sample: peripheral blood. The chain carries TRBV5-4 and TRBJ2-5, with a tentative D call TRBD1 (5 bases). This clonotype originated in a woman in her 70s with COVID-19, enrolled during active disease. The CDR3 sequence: CASSLGGSGLQETQYF. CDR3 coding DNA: TGTGCCAGCAGCTTGGGGGGCTCCGGTCTCCAAGAGACCCAGTACTTC.